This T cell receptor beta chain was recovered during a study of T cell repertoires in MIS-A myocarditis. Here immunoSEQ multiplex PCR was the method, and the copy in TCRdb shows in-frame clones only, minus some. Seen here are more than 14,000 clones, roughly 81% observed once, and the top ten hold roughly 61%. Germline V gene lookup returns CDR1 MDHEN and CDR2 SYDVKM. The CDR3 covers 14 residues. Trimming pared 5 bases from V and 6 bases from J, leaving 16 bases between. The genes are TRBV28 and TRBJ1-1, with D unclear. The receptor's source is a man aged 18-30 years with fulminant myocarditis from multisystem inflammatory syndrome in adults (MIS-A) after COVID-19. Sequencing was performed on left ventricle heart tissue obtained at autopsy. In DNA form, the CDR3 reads TGTGCCAGCAGTCCCCCCCTCGGGAGCCCTGAAGCTTTCTTT. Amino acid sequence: CASSPPLGSPEAFF.